The T cell receptor beta chain described here comes from a study of shared clonotypes between healthy human individuals. Each cell subset's genomic DNA was divided evenly among several immunoSEQ plates. The assay was immunoSEQ multiplex PCR, and TCRdb's table has in-frame clones only and misses some. Of roughly 2.2 million clones listed, 85% to 95% are singletons. The ends were cut back, 11 bases at V and 0 bases at J, with 16 bases in the middle. Germline assignment: CDR1 ENHRY and CDR2 SYGVKD. The CDR3 has 14 residues. This TCR was sampled from a man aged 18 to 30 in good health. Some clones in this sample may be carry-over from other donors' samples. Sequencing input: naive CD4+ T cells from PBMCs. Regarding subset: CD45RA+ positively selected. V and J are TRBV10-3 and TRBJ1-2, with D possibly matching TRBD1 (5 bases). CDR3 region: CASTRGGANYGYTF. As DNA, the CDR3 is TGTGCCTCCACCCGGGGGGGGGCTAACTATGGCTACACCTTC.